This T cell receptor beta chain was identified during a study of metastatic and nonmetastatic thyroid tumors. Background on the study: Blood and tumor or nodule tissue repertoires from malignant and benign thyroid patients were compared. The study's findings and limits: Significantly higher TCR beta diversity was reportedly seen in malignant thyroid tumors than benign nodules, in blood and tumor.

Patients underwent thyroid surgery, and none had received any treatment before it. Under the authors' procedure: CDR3 was compared across clinicopathological groups, and the resulting differences were used to build a distant-metastasis classifier for papillary thyroid cancer. With MiXCR, TCRdb called clones anew from the PCR reads. These V and J calls originate from TCRdb's pipeline instead of the authors' own analysis. Of about 2,500 clones listed, about 25% are singletons. Points on this clone: Its cognate antigen is unknown.

Germline V gene sequence: CDR1 MNHNS, CDR2 SASEGT. The ends were cut back, 11 bases at V and 6 bases at J, with 26 bases in the middle. The CDR3 loop spans 16 amino acids. This TCR was sampled from a male donor with papillary thyroid cancer or a benign thyroid nodule (not recorded which). Some clones in this sample may be carry-over from other donors' samples. Input material: adjacent normal tissue. This chain joins TRBV6-1 and TRBJ2-1; tentative D call: TRBD2 (6 bases). The CDR3 nucleotides read TGTGCCGGCCGGGGGTTTGGACTCGCGGGGTGCAATGAGCAGTTCTTC. Translating gives CAGRGFGLAGCNEQFF.